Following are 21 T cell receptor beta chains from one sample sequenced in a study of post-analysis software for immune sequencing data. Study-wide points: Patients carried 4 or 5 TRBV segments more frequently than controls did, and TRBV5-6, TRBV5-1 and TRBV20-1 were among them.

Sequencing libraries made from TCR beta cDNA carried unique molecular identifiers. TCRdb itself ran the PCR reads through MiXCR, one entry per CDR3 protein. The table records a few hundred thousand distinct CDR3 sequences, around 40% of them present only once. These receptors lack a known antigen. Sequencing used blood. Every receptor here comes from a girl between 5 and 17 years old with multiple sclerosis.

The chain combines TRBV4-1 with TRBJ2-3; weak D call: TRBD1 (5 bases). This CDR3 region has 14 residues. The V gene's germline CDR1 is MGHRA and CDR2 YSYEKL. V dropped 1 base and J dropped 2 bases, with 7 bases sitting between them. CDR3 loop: CASSQVGPTDTQYF. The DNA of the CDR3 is TGCGCCAGCAGCCAAGTGGGGCCCACAGATACGCAGTATTTT.

CDR3 sequence (DNA): TGTGCCAGCAGCTTCACGGCGGGAGTAGGGTACAATGAGCAGTTCTTC. Translation: CASSFTAGVGYNEQFF. The V and J genes are TRBV7-3 and TRBJ2-1, with 7 bases that match TRBD2. The CDR3 is 16 amino acids. Trimming took 3 bases from V and 4 from J; bases not matched to a gene: 9. Germline CDR1 reads SGHTA; CDR2 reads FQGTGA. Drawing the rest from reference TRBV7-3 and TRBJ2-1, the complete variable domain is GAGVSQTPSNKVTEKGKYVELRCDPISGHTALYWYRQSLGQGPEFLIYFQGTGAADDSGLPNDRFFAVRPEGSVSTLKIQRTERGDSAVYLCASSFTAGVGYNEQFFGPGTRLTVL.

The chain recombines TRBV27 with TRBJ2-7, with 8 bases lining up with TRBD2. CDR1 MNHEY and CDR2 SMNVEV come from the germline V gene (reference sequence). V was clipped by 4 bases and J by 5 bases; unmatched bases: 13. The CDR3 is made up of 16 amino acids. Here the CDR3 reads CASSSLSSGRGHEQYF. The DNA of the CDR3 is TGTGCCAGCAGTTCCCTTTCTAGCGGGCGAGGCCACGAGCAGTACTTC.

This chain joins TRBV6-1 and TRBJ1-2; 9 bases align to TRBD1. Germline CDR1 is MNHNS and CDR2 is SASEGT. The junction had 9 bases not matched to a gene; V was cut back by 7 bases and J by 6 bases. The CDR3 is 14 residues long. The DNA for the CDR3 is TGTGCCAGCACAGGGACAGGGTATTTCGATGGCTACACCTTC. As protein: CASTGTGYFDGYTF.

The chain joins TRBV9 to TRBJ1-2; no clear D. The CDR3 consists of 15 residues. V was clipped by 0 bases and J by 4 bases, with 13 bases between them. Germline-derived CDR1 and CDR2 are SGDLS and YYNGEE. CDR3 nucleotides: TGTGCCAGCAGCGTAGTTGGAGGCGGTGGCTATGGCTACACCTTC. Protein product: CASSVVGGGGYGYTF.

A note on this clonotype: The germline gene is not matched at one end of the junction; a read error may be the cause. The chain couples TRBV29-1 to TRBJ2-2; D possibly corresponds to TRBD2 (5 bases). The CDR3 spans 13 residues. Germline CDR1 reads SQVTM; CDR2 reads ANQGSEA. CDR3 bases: TGCAGCGGGGCCCCCTTGGGAACCGGGGAGCGGTTTTTT. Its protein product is CSGAPLGTGERFF.

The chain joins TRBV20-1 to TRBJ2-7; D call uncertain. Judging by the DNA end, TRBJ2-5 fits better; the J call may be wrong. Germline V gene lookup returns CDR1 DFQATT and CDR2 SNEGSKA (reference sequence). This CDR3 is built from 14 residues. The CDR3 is CSARVVAGGKTQYF. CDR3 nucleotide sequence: TGCAGTGCTAGGGTCGTCGCAGGTGGGAAGACCCAGTACTTC.

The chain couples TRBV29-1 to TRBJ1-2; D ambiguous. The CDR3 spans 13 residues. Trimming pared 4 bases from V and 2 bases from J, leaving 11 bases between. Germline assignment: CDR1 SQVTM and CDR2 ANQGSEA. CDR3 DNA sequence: TGCAGCGTTGCACCAGGAGAAAACTATGGCTACACCTTC. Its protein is CSVAPGENYGYTF.

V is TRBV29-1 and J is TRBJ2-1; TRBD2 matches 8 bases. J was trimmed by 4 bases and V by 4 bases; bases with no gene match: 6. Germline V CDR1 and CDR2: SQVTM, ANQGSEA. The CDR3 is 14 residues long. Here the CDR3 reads CSVVGSGVYNEQFF. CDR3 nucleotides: TGCAGCGTTGTTGGTAGCGGGGTTTACAATGAGCAGTTCTTC.

The CDR3 nucleotides read TGTGCCAGCATCCCTGGCGGAGGGTTATACGAGCAGTACTTC. It is translated as CASIPGGGLYEQYF. The rearrangement links TRBV28 to TRBJ2-7; TRBD2 might be the D (6 bases). V lost 7 bases and J lost 4, with 17 bases in between. The CDR3 has 14 residues. Germline CDR1 and CDR2: MDHEN and SYDVKM.

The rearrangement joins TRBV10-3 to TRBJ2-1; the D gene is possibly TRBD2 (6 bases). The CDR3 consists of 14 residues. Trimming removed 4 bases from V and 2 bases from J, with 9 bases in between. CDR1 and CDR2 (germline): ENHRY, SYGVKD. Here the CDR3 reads CAISAGGTYNEQFF. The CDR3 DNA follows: TGTGCCATCAGTGCGGGCGGGACCTACAATGAGCAGTTCTTC.

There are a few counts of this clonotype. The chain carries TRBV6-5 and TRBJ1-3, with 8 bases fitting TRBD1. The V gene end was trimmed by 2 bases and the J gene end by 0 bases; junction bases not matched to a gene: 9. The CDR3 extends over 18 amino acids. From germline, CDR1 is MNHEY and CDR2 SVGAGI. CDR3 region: CASSYGTGGTSSGNTIYF. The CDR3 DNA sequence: TGTGCCAGCAGTTACGGAACAGGGGGGACCAGCTCTGGAAACACCATATATTTT.

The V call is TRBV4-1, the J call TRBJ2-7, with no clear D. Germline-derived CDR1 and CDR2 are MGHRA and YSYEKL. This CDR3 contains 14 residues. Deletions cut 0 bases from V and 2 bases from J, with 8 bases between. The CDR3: CASSQDVSPYEQYF. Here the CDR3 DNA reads TGCGCCAGCAGCCAAGATGTATCCCCCTACGAGCAGTACTTC.

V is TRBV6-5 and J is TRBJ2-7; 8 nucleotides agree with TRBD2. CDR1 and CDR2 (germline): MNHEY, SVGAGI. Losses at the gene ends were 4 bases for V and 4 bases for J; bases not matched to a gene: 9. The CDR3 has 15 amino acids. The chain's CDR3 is CASSFYSGKGYEQYF. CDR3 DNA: TGTGCCAGCAGTTTCTATAGCGGGAAGGGGTACGAGCAGTACTTC.

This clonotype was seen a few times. The CDR3 sequence is CSASSGMYNEQFF. The CDR3 nucleotides are TGCAGTGCTTCGTCAGGGATGTACAATGAGCAGTTCTTC. V gene TRBV20-1 combines with J gene TRBJ2-1; a possible D gene is TRBD1 (5 bases). Germline V gene data show CDR1 as DFQATT and CDR2 as SNEGSKA (reference sequence). This CDR3 contains 13 residues. Trimming took off 5 bases at V and 4 bases at J, with 12 bases between the two ends.

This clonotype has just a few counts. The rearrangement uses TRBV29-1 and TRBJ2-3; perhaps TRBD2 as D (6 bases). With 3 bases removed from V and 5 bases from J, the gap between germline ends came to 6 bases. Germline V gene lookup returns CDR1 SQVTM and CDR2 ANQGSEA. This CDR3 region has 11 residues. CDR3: CSVDGGDTQYF. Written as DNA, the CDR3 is TGCAGCGTTGACGGGGGAGATACGCAGTATTTT.

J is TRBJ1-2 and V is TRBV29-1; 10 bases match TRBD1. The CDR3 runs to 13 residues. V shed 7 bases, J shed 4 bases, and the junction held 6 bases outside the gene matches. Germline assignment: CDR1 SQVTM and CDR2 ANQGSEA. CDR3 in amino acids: CSALTGGGYGYTF. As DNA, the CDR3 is TGCAGCGCCCTGACAGGGGGCGGCTATGGCTACACCTTC.

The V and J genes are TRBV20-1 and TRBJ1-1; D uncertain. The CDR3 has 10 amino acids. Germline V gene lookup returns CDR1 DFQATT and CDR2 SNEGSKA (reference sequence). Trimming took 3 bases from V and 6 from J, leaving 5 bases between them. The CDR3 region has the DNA TGCAGTGCTAGGGGCGCTGAAGCTTTCTTT. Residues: CSARGAEAFF.

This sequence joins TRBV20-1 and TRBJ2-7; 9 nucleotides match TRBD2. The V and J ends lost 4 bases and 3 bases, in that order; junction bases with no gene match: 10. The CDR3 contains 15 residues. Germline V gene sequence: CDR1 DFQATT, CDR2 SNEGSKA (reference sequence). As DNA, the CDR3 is TGCAGTGCTAACTTGGAGCGGGAGGCGTACTACGAGCAGTACTTC. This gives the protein CSANLEREAYYEQYF.

The CDR3: CSVPDLVGTDTQYF. For the CDR3, the DNA is TGCAGCGTTCCCGACCTGGTAGGCACAGATACGCAGTATTTT. This chain links TRBV29-1 with TRBJ2-3; D remains ambiguous. Germline V gene lookup returns CDR1 SQVTM and CDR2 ANQGSEA. This CDR3 is built from 14 residues. Trimming cost V 5 bases and J 1 base, with 13 bases left between them.

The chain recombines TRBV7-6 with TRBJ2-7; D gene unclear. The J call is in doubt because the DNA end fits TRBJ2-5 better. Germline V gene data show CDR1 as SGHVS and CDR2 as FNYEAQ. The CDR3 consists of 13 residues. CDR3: CASSLKMGETQYF. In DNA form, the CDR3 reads TGTGCCAGCAGCTTAAAAATGGGGGAGACCCAGTACTTC.